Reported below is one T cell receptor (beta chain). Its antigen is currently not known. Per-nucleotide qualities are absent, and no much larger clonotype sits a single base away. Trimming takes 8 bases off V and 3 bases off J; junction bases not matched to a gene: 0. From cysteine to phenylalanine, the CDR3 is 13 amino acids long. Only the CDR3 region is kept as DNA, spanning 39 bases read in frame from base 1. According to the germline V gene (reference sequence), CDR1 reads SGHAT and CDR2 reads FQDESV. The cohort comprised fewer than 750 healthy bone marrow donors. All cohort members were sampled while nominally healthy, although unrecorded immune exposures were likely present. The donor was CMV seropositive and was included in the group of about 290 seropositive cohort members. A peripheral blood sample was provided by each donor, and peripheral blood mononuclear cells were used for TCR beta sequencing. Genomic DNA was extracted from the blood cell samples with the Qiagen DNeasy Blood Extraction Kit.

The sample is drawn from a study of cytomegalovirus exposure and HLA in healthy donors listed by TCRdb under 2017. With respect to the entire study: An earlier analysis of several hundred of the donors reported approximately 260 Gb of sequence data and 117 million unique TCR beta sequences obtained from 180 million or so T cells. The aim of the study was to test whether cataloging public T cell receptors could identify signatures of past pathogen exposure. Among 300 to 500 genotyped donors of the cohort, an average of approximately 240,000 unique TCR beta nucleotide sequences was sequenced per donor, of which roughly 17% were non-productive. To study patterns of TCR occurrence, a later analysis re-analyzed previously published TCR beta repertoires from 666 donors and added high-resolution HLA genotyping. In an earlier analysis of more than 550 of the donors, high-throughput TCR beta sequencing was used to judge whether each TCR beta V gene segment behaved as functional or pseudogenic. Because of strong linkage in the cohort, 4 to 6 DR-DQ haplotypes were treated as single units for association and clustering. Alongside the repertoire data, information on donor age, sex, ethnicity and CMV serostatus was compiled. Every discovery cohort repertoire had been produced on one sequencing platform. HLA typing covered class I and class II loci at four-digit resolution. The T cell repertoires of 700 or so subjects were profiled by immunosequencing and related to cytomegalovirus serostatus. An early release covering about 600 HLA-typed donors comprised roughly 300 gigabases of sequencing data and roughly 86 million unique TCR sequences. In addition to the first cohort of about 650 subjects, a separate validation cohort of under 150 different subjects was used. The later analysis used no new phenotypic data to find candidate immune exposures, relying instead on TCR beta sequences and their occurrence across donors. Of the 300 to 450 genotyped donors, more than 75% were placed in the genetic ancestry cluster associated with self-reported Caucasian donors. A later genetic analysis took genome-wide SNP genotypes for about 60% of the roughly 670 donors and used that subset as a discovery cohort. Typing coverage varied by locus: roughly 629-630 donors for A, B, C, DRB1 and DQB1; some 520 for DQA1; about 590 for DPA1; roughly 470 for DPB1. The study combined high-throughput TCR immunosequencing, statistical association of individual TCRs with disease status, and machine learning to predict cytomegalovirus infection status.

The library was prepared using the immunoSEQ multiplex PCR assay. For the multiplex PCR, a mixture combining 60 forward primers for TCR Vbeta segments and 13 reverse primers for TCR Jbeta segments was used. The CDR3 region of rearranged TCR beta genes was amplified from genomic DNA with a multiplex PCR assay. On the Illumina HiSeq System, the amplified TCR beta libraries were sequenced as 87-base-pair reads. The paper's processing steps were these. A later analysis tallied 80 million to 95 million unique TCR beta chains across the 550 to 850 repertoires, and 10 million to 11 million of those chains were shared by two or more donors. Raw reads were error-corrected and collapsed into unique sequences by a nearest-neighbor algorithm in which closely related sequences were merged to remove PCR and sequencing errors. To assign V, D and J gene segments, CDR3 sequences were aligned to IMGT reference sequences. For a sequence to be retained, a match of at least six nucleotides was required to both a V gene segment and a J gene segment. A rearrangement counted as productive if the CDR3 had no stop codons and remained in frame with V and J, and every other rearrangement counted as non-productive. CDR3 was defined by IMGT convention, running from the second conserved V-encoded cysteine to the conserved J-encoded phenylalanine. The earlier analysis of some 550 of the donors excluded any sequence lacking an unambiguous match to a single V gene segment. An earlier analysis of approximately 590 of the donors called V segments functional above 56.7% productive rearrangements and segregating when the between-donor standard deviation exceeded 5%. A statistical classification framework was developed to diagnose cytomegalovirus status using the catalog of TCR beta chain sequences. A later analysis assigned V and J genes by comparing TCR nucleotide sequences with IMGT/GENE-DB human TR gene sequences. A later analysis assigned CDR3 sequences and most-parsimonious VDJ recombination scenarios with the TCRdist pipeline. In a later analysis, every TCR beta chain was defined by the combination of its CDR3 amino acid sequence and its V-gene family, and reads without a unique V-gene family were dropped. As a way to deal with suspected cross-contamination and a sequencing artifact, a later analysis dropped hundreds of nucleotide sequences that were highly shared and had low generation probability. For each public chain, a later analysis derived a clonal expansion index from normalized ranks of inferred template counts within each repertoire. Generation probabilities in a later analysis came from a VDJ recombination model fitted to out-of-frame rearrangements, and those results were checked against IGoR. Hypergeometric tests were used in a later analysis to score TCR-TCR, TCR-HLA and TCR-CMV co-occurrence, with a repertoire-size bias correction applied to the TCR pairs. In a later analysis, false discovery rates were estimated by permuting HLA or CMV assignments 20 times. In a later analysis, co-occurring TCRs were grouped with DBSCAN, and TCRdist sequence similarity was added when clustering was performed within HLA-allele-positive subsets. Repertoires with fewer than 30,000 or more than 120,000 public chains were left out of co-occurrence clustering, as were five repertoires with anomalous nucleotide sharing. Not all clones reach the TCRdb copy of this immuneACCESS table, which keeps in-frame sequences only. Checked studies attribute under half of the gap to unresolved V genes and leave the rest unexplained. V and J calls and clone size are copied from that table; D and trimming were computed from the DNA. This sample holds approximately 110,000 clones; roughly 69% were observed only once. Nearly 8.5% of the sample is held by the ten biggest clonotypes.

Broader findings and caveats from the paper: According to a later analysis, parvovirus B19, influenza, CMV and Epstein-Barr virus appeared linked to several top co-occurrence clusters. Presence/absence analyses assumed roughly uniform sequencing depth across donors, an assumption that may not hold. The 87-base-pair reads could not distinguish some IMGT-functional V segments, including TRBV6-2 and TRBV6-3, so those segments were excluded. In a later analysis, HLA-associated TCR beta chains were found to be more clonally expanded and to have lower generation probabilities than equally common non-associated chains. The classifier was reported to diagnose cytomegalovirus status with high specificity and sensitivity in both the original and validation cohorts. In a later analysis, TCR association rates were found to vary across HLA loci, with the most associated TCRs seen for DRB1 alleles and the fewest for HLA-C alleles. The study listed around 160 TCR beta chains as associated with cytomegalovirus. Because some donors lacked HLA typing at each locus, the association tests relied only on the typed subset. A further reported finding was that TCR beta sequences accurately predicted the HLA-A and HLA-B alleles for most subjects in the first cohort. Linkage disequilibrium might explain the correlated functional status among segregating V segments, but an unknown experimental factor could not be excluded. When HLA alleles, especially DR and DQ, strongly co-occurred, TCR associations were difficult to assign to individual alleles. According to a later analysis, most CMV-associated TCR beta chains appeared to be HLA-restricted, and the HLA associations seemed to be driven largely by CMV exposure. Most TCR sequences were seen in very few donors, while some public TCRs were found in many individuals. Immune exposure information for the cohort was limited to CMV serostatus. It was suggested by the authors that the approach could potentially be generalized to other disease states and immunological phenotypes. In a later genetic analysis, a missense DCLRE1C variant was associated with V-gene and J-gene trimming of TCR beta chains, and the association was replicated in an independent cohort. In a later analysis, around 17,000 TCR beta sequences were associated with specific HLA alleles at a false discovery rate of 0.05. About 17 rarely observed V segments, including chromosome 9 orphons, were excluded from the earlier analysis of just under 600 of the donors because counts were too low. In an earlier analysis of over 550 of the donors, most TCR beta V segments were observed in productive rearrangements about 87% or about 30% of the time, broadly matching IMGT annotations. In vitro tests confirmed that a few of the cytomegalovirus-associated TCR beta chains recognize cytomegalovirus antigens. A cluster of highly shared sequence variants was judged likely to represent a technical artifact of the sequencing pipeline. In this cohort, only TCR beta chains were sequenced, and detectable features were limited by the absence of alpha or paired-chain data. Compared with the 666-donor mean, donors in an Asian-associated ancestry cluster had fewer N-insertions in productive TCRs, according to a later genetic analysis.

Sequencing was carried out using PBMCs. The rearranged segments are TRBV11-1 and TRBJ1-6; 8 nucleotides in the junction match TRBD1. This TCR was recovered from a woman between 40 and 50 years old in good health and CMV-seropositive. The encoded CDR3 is CASGTGYNSPLHF. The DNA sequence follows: TGTGCCAGCGGGACAGGCTATAATTCACCCCTCCACTTT.